The clone carrying this TCR beta chain was observed a few times. Its antigen is undetermined. Investigators reverse transcribed all isolated RNA, so they sequenced expressed TCRB transcripts. TCRdb's table, derived via immunoSEQ multiplex PCR, lists solely in-frame clones and lacks some. This sample has about 660,000 clones, with roughly 13% found just once. The entry originates in a study of beta chain features in type 1 diabetes. Broader study findings: Moderate but significant shortening of TCRB CDR3s was recorded in all four CD4+ subsets from Type 1 diabetes patients.

V gave up 5 bases and J gave up 7 bases; unmatched junction bases: 7. The germline CDR1 and CDR2 sequences are LNHDA and SQIVND (reference sequence). CDR3 length: 14 amino acids. This sequence joins TRBV19 and TRBJ1-4; TRBD1 matches 7 bases. The source of this sequence is a man younger than 35 with type 1 diabetes. The sequencing input was naive CD4+ T cells from blood. The CDR3 loop is CASSGGRTGEKLFF. The CDR3 DNA is TGTGCCAGTAGTGGAGGACGGACAGGTGAAAAACTGTTTTTT.